These 14 T cell receptor beta chains originate from one sample sequenced in a study of PD-1 blockade in classical Hodgkin lymphoma. Brentuximab vedotin exposure varied among the patients, all of whom had relapsed after autologous stem cell transplantation. Assay: immunoSEQ multiplex PCR; the TCRdb copy retains only in-frame clones and omits some. In the table there are 20,000 to 25,000 clones, about 82% of which are singletons. The sequences come from peripheral blood mononuclear cells (PBMCs), collected before the second cycle of nivolumab. The receptors were sampled from a human donor with classical Hodgkin lymphoma.

This rearrangement joins TRBV19 to TRBJ2-4, with TRBD2 matching 8 bases. CDR1 and CDR2 from the germline V gene are LNHDA and SQIVND (reference sequence). This CDR3 contains 16 residues. J was trimmed by 2 bases and V by 0 bases; bases with no gene match: 3. CDR3 in amino acids: CASSIDGGASKNIQYF. The CDR3 DNA reads TGTGCCAGTAGTATAGACGGGGGGGCCTCCAAAAACATTCAGTACTTC. Together with reference TRBV19 and TRBJ2-4, the CDR3 gives the full variable domain: DGGITQSPKYLFRKEGQNVTLSCEQNLNHDAMYWYRQDPGQGLRLIYYSQIVNDFQKGDIAEGYSVSREKKESFPLTVTSAQKNPTAFYLCASSIDGGASKNIQYFGAGTRLSVL.

The J gene is TRBJ2-2, the V gene TRBV7-2; no reliable D call. The length of the CDR3 is 16 residues. V shed 7 bases and J shed 0 bases, with 15 bases lying between them. CDR1 and CDR2 from the germline V gene are SGHTA and FQGNSA. The CDR3 here is CASIGHVTPNTGELFF. The CDR3 bases are TGTGCCAGCATCGGCCACGTGACTCCGAACACCGGGGAGCTGTTTTTT.

This clone has a single count. The rearrangement uses TRBV19 and TRBJ2-1; possible D gene TRBD1, 6 bases. The CDR3 length is 14 residues. The germline V gene has CDR1 LNHDA and CDR2 SQIVND (reference sequence). Trimming cost V 5 bases and J 2 bases, with 10 bases left between them. This chain's CDR3 is CASSPGQTYNEQFF. The CDR3 DNA sequence: TGTGCCAGTAGTCCCGGACAGACCTACAATGAGCAGTTCTTC.

The table lists this clone with a few counts. The rearrangement links TRBV2 to TRBJ1-2; perhaps TRBD1 as D (5 bases). Trimming removed 8 bases from V and 4 bases from J, with 11 bases in between. The CDR3 loop spans 12 amino acids. Per germline, CDR1 SNHLY and CDR2 FYNNEI. The CDR3: CASSRAIYGYTF. The DNA of the CDR3 is TGTGCCAGCTCCAGGGCTATCTATGGCTACACCTTC. The entire variable domain, with the rest obtained from reference TRBV2 and TRBJ1-2, is as follows: EPEVTQTPSHQVTQMGQEVILRCVPISNHLYFYWYRQILGQKVEFLVSFYNNEISEKSEIFDDQFSVERPDGSNFTLKIRSTKLEDSAMYFCASSRAIYGYTFGSGTRLTVV.

CDR3 bases: TGCGCCAGCAGTGAACAGGGGTTCACAGATACGCAGTATTTT. It yields the protein CASSEQGFTDTQYF. V and J are TRBV10-1 and TRBJ2-3; 7 nucleotides match TRBD1. V lost 3 bases and J lost 2; bases outside the gene matches: 2. Germline V gives CDR1 WNHNN, CDR2 SYGVQD (reference sequence). The CDR3 consists of 14 residues.

The rearrangement links TRBV7-6 to TRBJ2-1; D is unresolved. Germline values: CDR1 SGHVS, CDR2 FNYEAQ. The ends were cut back, 6 bases at V and 0 bases at J, with 12 bases in the middle. The CDR3 totals 15 residues. The CDR3 is CASRSAESSYNEQFF. CDR3 nucleotides: TGTGCCAGCAGGAGTGCGGAAAGCTCCTACAATGAGCAGTTCTTC.

This rearrangement joins TRBV2 to TRBJ2-1; unclear D gene. The ends were cut back, 5 bases at V and 2 bases at J, with 1 base in the middle. The CDR3 length is 11 residues. The germline gives CDR1 SNHLY, CDR2 FYNNEI. CDR3 nucleotides: TGTGCCAGCAGTACCTACAATGAGCAGTTCTTC. It yields the protein CASSTYNEQFF.

The chain couples TRBV7-2 to TRBJ1-2, with D unresolved. The germline V gene encodes CDR1 SGHTA and CDR2 FQGNSA. There are 13 residues in the CDR3. V was trimmed by 2 bases and J by 3 bases, leaving 7 bases between them. The CDR3 loop reads CASSLTRDYGYTF. The CDR3 DNA reads as TGTGCCAGCAGCTTAACCCGCGACTATGGCTACACCTTC.

In this sample, this clone turned up a few times. The CDR3 DNA reads as TGTGCCAGCAGCCCCAGCGGAAGGAGCTCCTACGAGCAGTACTTC. Translation gives CASSPSGRSSYEQYF. The rearrangement uses TRBV2 and TRBJ2-7; tentatively, D is TRBD2 (5 bases). V was cut by 6 bases and J by 0 bases, with 15 bases left in between. Germline CDR1 is SNHLY and CDR2 is FYNNEI. CDR3 size: 15 residues.

The chain links TRBV19 to TRBJ1-1; TRBD1 is a possible D gene (5 bases). Germline V gives CDR1 LNHDA, CDR2 SQIVND (reference sequence). The CDR3 is 13 residues long. Trimming pared 3 bases from V and 7 bases from J, leaving 12 bases between. The CDR3: CASSMPWGIEAFF. The CDR3 nucleotides read TGTGCCAGTAGTATGCCCTGGGGGATTGAAGCTTTCTTT.

V and J are TRBV28 and TRBJ2-2, with a weak D call TRBD1 (6 bases). The V end lost 6 bases, the J end lost 7 bases, and 21 bases lay between the germline ends. CDR3 length: 16 residues. The V gene's germline CDR1 is MDHEN and CDR2 SYDVKM. The CDR3 DNA reads TGTGCCAGCAGCCGAATCCAAACAAACAGGGTCGGGGAGCTGTTTTTT. Amino acids: CASSRIQTNRVGELFF.

The CDR3: CSVVLFGELFF. As DNA, the CDR3 is TGCAGCGTTGTCCTTTTCGGGGAGCTGTTTTTT. V and J are TRBV29-1 and TRBJ2-2; no firm D call. Germline lookup yields CDR1 SQVTM and CDR2 ANQGSEA. The ends were cut back, 4 bases at V and 7 bases at J, with 7 bases in the middle. This CDR3 comprises 11 residues.

J is TRBJ2-5 and V is TRBV20-1; D remains ambiguous. Trimming left V 7 bases short and J 2 bases short, with 8 bases between. In germline, CDR1 is DFQATT, CDR2 SNEGSKA (reference sequence). The CDR3 has 11 residues. CDR3 DNA sequence: TGCAGTGTGTTACCGCAAGAGACCCAGTACTTC. Residues: CSVLPQETQYF.

The chain carries TRBV10-3 and TRBJ1-1; D is unclear. CDR3 size: 13 residues. Trimming took off 2 bases at V and 4 bases at J, with 8 bases between the two ends. In germline, CDR1 is ENHRY, CDR2 SYGVKD. The CDR3 loop is CAISEARLTEAFF. Written as DNA, the CDR3 is TGTGCCATCAGTGAGGCCAGACTCACTGAAGCTTTCTTT.